These T cell receptor beta chains were read from a single sample in a study of PD-L1 blockade in urothelial cancer. The table came from immunoSEQ multiplex PCR; TCRdb's copy has only in-frame clones and leaves some out. Here the sample spans about 100,000 clones, approximately 85% being singletons. The sample was PBMCs, taken around atezolizumab (anti-PD-L1) treatment. The receptors here all came from a man in his fifties or sixties with urothelial cancer. CDR3s include the opening cysteine and the closing phenylalanine or tryptophan. A D gene is named only where the DNA matches it firmly. Clone size is given for some rows only: seen once, a few or many times, or a class if the clone is expanded.

NA TRBJ2-5 TRBV15 NA CATSRDQGNKETQYF TGTGCCACCAGCAGAGACCAGGGGAACAAAGAGACCCAGTACTTC
TRBD1 TRBJ2-1 TRBV10-3 NA CAISESNRGNEQFF TGTGCCATCAGTGAGTCGAACAGGGGCAATGAGCAGTTCTTC
NA TRBJ1-3 TRBV9 NA CASSPRVGGGSGNTIYF TGTGCCAGCAGCCCCCGCGTAGGAGGCGGCTCTGGAAACACCATATATTTT
TRBD1 TRBJ1-6 TRBV7-9 NA CASSSQGGVGSNSPLHF TGTGCCAGCAGCTCCCAGGGGGGCGTTGGGAGTAATTCACCCCTCCACTTT
NA TRBJ1-3 TRBV11-2 NA CASSLIRSRRPDSGNTIYF TGTGCCAGCAGCTTAATTCGATCCAGGCGACCTGACTCTGGAAACACCATATATTTT
TRBD1 TRBJ2-6 TRBV5-1 once CASSLAQGDGGANVLTF TGCGCCAGCAGCTTGGCACAGGGGGACGGTGGGGCCAACGTCCTGACTTTC
TRBD2 TRBJ2-3 TRBV28 NA CASSLSLAGGVDTQYF TGTGCCAGCAGTTTAAGTCTAGCGGGAGGAGTGGATACGCAGTATTTT
NA TRBJ2-3 TRBV5-1 NA CASSRLRNTDTQYF TGCGCCAGCAGCAGACTGCGGAACACAGATACGCAGTATTTT
NA TRBJ2-5 TRBV19 NA CASSRGPRSGETQYF TGTGCCAGTAGCCGCGGGCCAAGGAGTGGGGAGACCCAGTACTTC
TRBD2 TRBJ2-5 TRBV5-1 NA CASGPLADSQETQYF TGCGCCAGCGGCCCACTAGCGGATTCCCAAGAGACCCAGTACTTC
NA TRBJ2-7 TRBV15 NA CATSRESFEQYF TGTGCCACCAGCAGGGAGAGTTTCGAGCAGTACTTC
TRBD1 TRBJ2-3 TRBV28 NA CASSSTGRTGATDTQYF TGTGCCAGCAGTTCCACGGGACGGACAGGGGCGACAGATACGCAGTATTTT
TRBD2 TRBJ2-1 TRBV4-1 NA CASSPPGTSMHEQFF TGCGCCAGCAGCCCGCCCGGGACTAGCATGCATGAGCAGTTCTTC
NA TRBJ1-2 TRBV10-3 NA CAISVPGDGYGYTF TGTGCCATCAGTGTCCCGGGGGATGGCTATGGCTACACCTTC
NA TRBJ1-6 TRBV4-1 few CASSQGMGHRVPNSPLHF TGCGCCAGCAGCCAAGGAATGGGACACCGGGTTCCTAATTCACCCCTCCACTTT
NA TRBJ2-1 TRBV5-8 NA CASSSPSNRFHEQFF TGTGCCAGCAGCTCCCCGAGTAACAGGTTCCACGAGCAGTTCTTC